The 30 T cell receptor beta chains below come from one sample, sequenced in a study of regulatory T cells in long-lasting Graves disease. This sample's time point: persistent/refractory GD, antithyroid drugs over 5 years with positive TRAb. PBMCs provided the RNA from which the TCR library was made. CDR3-region Arm-PCR and iRepertoire HTBI primers produced the TCR beta libraries. TCRdb independently ran MiXCR on the multiplex PCR reads; one entry per CDR3 protein. This sample has hundreds of thousands of distinct CDR3 sequences, with roughly 20% found just once. The input for sequencing was peripheral blood mononuclear cells (PBMCs), taken when the disease was refractory, from a patient treated with antithyroid drugs. These receptors were collected from a female donor with Graves disease.

This clonotype came up many times. The chain links TRBV6-1 to TRBJ2-5; either TRBD1 or TRBD2 may fit D (5 bases each). CDR1 MNHNS and CDR2 SASEGT come from the germline V gene. V lost 6 bases to trimming and J lost 0 bases, with 17 bases between them. The CDR3 is 16 residues long. CDR3 amino acids: CASRTGTDLYQETQYF. The DNA for the CDR3 is TGTGCCAGCAGAACCGGGACGGATCTGTACCAAGAGACCCAGTACTTC.

This clonotype occurred many times. V usage is TRBV4-1 and J usage is TRBJ2-5; tentatively, D is TRBD1 or TRBD2 (5 bases each). Trimming removed 1 base from V and 5 bases from J, with 14 bases in between. This CDR3 has 15 residues. CDR1 MGHRA and CDR2 YSYEKL come from the germline V gene. CDR3 loop: CASSQGAGTYETQYF. The CDR3 region has the DNA TGCGCCAGCAGCCAAGGGGCTGGGACGTATGAGACCCAGTACTTC.

This clonotype was counted many times. The V and J genes are TRBV2 and TRBJ2-7, with 7 bases aligning to TRBD1. The CDR3 is 14 residues long. CDR1 is SNHLY, CDR2 FYNNEI, per germline. V dropped 6 bases and J dropped 2; count of bases not matched to a gene: 7. CDR3 region: CASSSYRGPYEQYF. The CDR3 DNA reads TGTGCCAGCAGCAGCTACAGGGGTCCCTACGAGCAGTACTTC.

This clonotype was found a few times. The chain uses TRBV29-1 and TRBJ1-2; D uncertain. V was clipped by 7 bases and J by 2 bases, with 11 bases between them. The CDR3 runs to 12 residues. The V gene's germline CDR1 is SQVTM and CDR2 ANQGSEA. The CDR3 protein is CSARSINYGYTF. CDR3 nucleotides: TGCAGCGCCAGATCTATAAACTATGGCTACACCTTC.

This clonotype was seen many times. The genes are TRBV10-3 and TRBJ2-7; 8 nucleotides align to TRBD1. V trimming: 6 bases; J trimming: 2 bases; junction bases outside the gene matches: 9. The V gene's germline CDR1 is ENHRY and CDR2 SYGVKD. CDR3 length: 15 amino acids. This CDR3 reads CAISGPGQETYEQYF. The CDR3, as DNA: TGTGCCATCAGCGGGCCGGGACAGGAGACCTACGAGCAGTACTTC.

About this clonotype itself: This may be a read error: a much more frequent sequence differs by one nucleotide. Written as DNA, the CDR3 is TGTGCCAGCACCGCTTCGGACACTGAAGCTTTCTTT. Its protein product is CASTASDTEAFF. The chain recombines TRBV13 with TRBJ1-1; D not certain. V shed 7 bases and J shed 3 bases, with 9 bases lying between them. CDR1 and CDR2 (germline): PRHDT, FYEKMQ (reference sequence). This CDR3 has 12 amino acids.

This clonotype was observed at least ten times. The V gene is TRBV7-8, the J gene TRBJ2-7; D tentatively fits TRBD1 or TRBD2 (5 bases each). The CDR3 extends over 14 amino acids. Germline V gene data show CDR1 as SGHVS and CDR2 as FQNEAQ. Trimming shortened V by 4 bases and J by 4 bases, and 14 bases separated the two germline ends. The CDR3 loop reads CASSSPGRRYEQYF. DNA of the CDR3: TGTGCCAGCAGCTCACCGGGACGACGGTACGAGCAGTACTTC.

The chain's CDR3 is CASSGPTSFSGNTIYF. Here the CDR3 DNA reads TGTGCCAGCAGCGGTCCGACATCTTTCTCTGGAAACACCATATATTTT. The rearrangement uses TRBV5-6 and TRBJ1-3; D unclear. The V gene lost 4 bases and the J gene lost 0 bases, with 14 bases spanning the gap. Germline CDR1 and CDR2: SGHDT and YYEEEE. CDR3 length: 16 amino acids.

The chain employs TRBV24-1 and TRBJ1-5; D is unresolved. This CDR3 comprises 13 residues. CDR1 KGHDR and CDR2 SFDVKD come from the germline V gene. V lost 3 bases and J 2 bases, leaving 4 bases between the germline ends. CDR3 region: CATSDSGNQPQHF. The CDR3 DNA is TGTGCCACCAGTGATAGTGGCAATCAGCCCCAGCATTTT.

The chain recombines TRBV25-1 with TRBJ1-6, with D unclear. Looked up from germline, CDR1 is MGHDK and CDR2 is SYGVNS. CDR3 size: 14 residues. Trimming pared 3 bases from V and 5 bases from J, leaving 8 bases between. CDR3 loop: CASSEQWNNSPLHF. For the CDR3, the DNA is TGTGCCAGCAGTGAGCAGTGGAATAATTCACCCCTCCACTTT.

With regard to this clonotype: This may come from a read error, since a much larger clone is one base off. V and J are TRBV6-1 and TRBJ1-2; 7 nucleotides align to TRBD1. CDR1 is MNHNS and CDR2 is SASEGT in the germline V gene. This CDR3 is 13 amino acids long. Germline trimming cut 5 bases from V and 4 bases from J; bases unmatched to any gene: 4. CDR3 loop: CASSHDRAYGYTF. The DNA for the CDR3 is TGTGCCAGCAGTCACGACAGGGCCTATGGCTACACCTTC.

Worth noting for this clonotype: A far larger clone lies a single base away; this is likely a read error. V usage is TRBV2 and J usage is TRBJ1-1, with D possibly matching TRBD1 (6 bases). This CDR3 region has 15 residues. Per germline, CDR1 SNHLY and CDR2 FYNNEI. V was trimmed by 5 bases and J by 8 bases, leaving 21 bases between them. CDR3 region: CASSPPVGQTAEAFF. The CDR3 DNA reads TGTGCCAGCAGTCCACCTGTCGGACAGACGGCCGAAGCTTTCTTT. Variable domain in full (rest from reference TRBV2 and TRBJ1-1): EPEVTQTPSHQVTQMGQEVILRCVPISNHLYFYWYRQILGQKVEFLVSFYNNEISEKSEIFDDQFSVERPDGSNFTLKIRSTKLEDSAMYFCASSPPVGQTAEAFFGQGTRLTVV.

This clonotype was observed many times. The chain employs TRBV7-2 and TRBJ2-3; 7 nucleotides align to TRBD2. The CDR3 sequence is 15 residues long. Looked up from germline, CDR1 is SGHTA and CDR2 is FQGNSA. The J segment lost 2 bases and the V segment lost 3 bases, leaving 5 bases of the junction unmatched. CDR3 sequence (DNA): TGTGCCAGCAGCTTCTCTAGCGGTCACACAGATACGCAGTATTTT. It translates to CASSFSSGHTDTQYF.

Many counts were recorded for this clonotype. V and J are TRBV6-1 and TRBJ1-1; tentative D call: TRBD1 (5 bases). V gave up 10 bases and J gave up 0 bases, with 21 bases separating them. Germline CDR1 is MNHNS and CDR2 is SASEGT. This CDR3 is built from 16 residues. This chain's CDR3 is CAIREPGRGMNTEAFF. CDR3 DNA: TGTGCCATAAGGGAGCCGGGTAGGGGAATGAACACTGAAGCTTTCTTT.

This clonotype was detected only once. The conserved closing phenylalanine or tryptophan is absent in this CDR3, likely reflecting a read error. The chain employs TRBV12-3 or TRBV12-4 and TRBJ2-1, with D maybe TRBD2 (5 bases). The CDR3 has 14 residues. Trimming removed 5 bases at V and 8 bases at J, with 16 bases between. CDR3 sequence: CASSEGAQVHEQFS. CDR3 coding DNA: TGTGCCAGCAGTGAGGGAGCTCAGGTCCATGAGCAGTTCTCC.

Many counts were recorded for this clonotype. The CDR3 protein is CASSPLWGAKNIQYF. CDR3 nucleotide sequence: TGTGCCAGCAGTCCCCTTTGGGGGGCCAAAAACATTCAGTACTTC. The chain couples TRBV28 to TRBJ2-4; tentatively, D is TRBD1 or TRBD2 (5 bases each). Germline V CDR1 and CDR2: MDHEN, SYDVKM. Trimming removed 5 bases from V and 1 base from J, with 12 bases in between. This CDR3 contains 15 residues. The full variable domain, rest sourced from reference TRBV28 and TRBJ2-4, is DVKVTQSSRYLVKRTGEKVFLECVQDMDHENMFWYRQDPGLGLRLIYFSYDVKMKEKGDIPEGYSVSREKKERFSLILESASTNQTSMYLCASSPLWGAKNIQYFGAGTRLSVL.

This clonotype was seen only a few times. The chain uses TRBV20-1 and TRBJ2-7; no definite D call. Trimming took 3 bases from V and 0 from J, leaving 15 bases between them. This CDR3 comprises 15 residues. Germline V gene sequence: CDR1 DFQATT, CDR2 SNEGSKA (reference sequence). This CDR3 is CSASWDGPHSYEQYF. The CDR3 DNA is TGCAGTGCTAGCTGGGATGGCCCTCACTCCTACGAGCAGTACTTC.

This clonotype was recorded a few times. The gene calls are TRBV29-1 and TRBJ2-5; D is perhaps TRBD1 (5 bases). Looked up from germline, CDR1 is SQVTM and CDR2 is ANQGSEA. This CDR3 is 12 amino acids long. Deletions cut 4 bases from V and 5 bases from J, with 11 bases between. CDR3 bases: TGCAGCGTTGTAGCAGGGTGGGAGACCCAGTACTTC. Translating gives CSVVAGWETQYF.

This chain's CDR3 is CATSRNGEPYPGSEQYF. The CDR3 nucleotides are TGTGCCACCAGCAGAAATGGGGAACCCTATCCTGGGAGCGAGCAGTACTTC. This chain connects TRBV15 to TRBJ2-7; TRBD2 is a possible D gene (5 bases). There are 17 residues in the CDR3. Trimming removed 2 bases at V and 6 bases at J, with 23 bases between. Germline assignment: CDR1 LNHNV and CDR2 YYDKDF (reference sequence).

As DNA, the CDR3 is TGCAGTGCTGGATTGGACGGGGAGCTGTTTTTT. It specifies CSAGLDGELFF. The V and J genes are TRBV20-1 and TRBJ2-2; D remains ambiguous. The CDR3 covers 11 residues. The V and J ends lost 5 bases and 7 bases respectively, with 8 bases between them. CDR1 is DFQATT and CDR2 is SNEGSKA in the germline V gene (reference sequence).

This clonotype was observed at least ten times. The chain has TRBV11-2 and TRBJ2-2, with 9 bases identical to TRBD2. The germline V gene encodes CDR1 SGHAT and CDR2 FQNNGV. The CDR3 has 15 residues. Germline trimming cut 1 base from V and 3 bases from J; bases unmatched to any gene: 0. The CDR3 is CASSLVAGDTGELFF. The CDR3 DNA sequence: TGTGCCAGCAGCTTAGTAGCGGGAGACACCGGGGAGCTGTTTTTT. The entire variable domain, with the rest obtained from reference TRBV11-2 and TRBJ2-2, is as follows: EAGVAQSPRYKIIEKRQSVAFWCNPISGHATLYWYQQILGQGPKLLIQFQNNGVVDDSQLPKDRFSAERLKGVDSTLKIQPAKLEDSAVYLCASSLVAGDTGELFFGEGSRLTVL.

This chain uses TRBV7-2 with TRBJ2-1; 8 nucleotides agree with TRBD2. Germline V gene data show CDR1 as SGHTA and CDR2 as FQGNSA. After removal of 6 bases from V and 8 bases from J, the junction contained 3 bases not matched to a gene. This CDR3 has 12 residues. Here the CDR3 DNA reads TGTGCCAGCAGTCCGACTAGCGATGAGCAGTTCTTC. Translating gives CASSPTSDEQFF.

V gene TRBV30 combines with J gene TRBJ1-1; the D gene is possibly TRBD1 (6 bases). This CDR3 comprises 16 residues. Germline CDR1 and CDR2: GTSNPN and SVGIG (reference sequence). The ends were cut back, 2 bases at V and 0 bases at J, with 16 bases in the middle. The CDR3 spells CAWSLRDTLMNTEAFF. CDR3 nucleotides: TGTGCCTGGAGTCTAAGGGACACCCTCATGAACACTGAAGCTTTCTTT.

This clonotype was counted many times. The chain recombines TRBV7-2 with TRBJ1-1; 8 nucleotides agree with TRBD1. Germline CDR1 reads SGHTA; CDR2 reads FQGNSA. The ends lost 5 bases at V and 4 bases at J; junction bases unmatched: 6. The CDR3 has 14 residues. CDR3 nucleotides: TGTGCCAGCAGCCCACAGGGGGAAGGCACTGAAGCTTTCTTT. Translation gives CASSPQGEGTEAFF.

This clonotype was recorded many times. The chain combines TRBV28 with TRBJ2-2, with D possibly being TRBD1 (5 bases). In germline, CDR1 is MDHEN, CDR2 SYDVKM. Trimming left V 7 bases short and J 6 bases short, with 18 bases between. The CDR3 spans 15 residues. The CDR3 DNA is TGTGCCAGCACCCAATACGGCCAGGGTGCCGGGGAGCTGTTTTTT. Translation gives CASTQYGQGAGELFF.

This clonotype showed up many times. V is TRBV28 and J is TRBJ1-1; possible D gene TRBD1, 6 bases. With 7 bases removed from V and 9 bases from J, the gap between germline ends came to 15 bases. The CDR3 is 12 amino acids. From germline, CDR1 is MDHEN and CDR2 SYDVKM. This CDR3 is CASTGENAQAFF. In DNA form, the CDR3 reads TGTGCCAGCACAGGGGAAAACGCTCAAGCTTTCTTT.

This clonotype has at least ten counts. The chain uses TRBV7-2 and TRBJ1-4; D not certain. Trimming pared 5 bases from V and 8 bases from J, leaving 12 bases between. Germline V gene data show CDR1 as SGHTA and CDR2 as FQGNSA. This CDR3 contains 13 residues. The CDR3, as DNA: TGTGCCAGCAGCCGCCTGAGGTCCGAAAAACTGTTTTTT. Protein: CASSRLRSEKLFF.

The sample holds many counts of this clonotype. This chain uses TRBV28 with TRBJ2-7, with 7 nucleotides matching TRBD2. The CDR3 totals 16 residues. With 2 bases clipped from V and 3 bases from J, the junction kept 10 bases outside the gene matches. Germline CDR1 is MDHEN and CDR2 is SYDVKM. The CDR3 bases are TGTGCCAGCAGTTTAAGTGGCAAAAGCGGGAACTACGAGCAGTACTTC. Encoded protein: CASSLSGKSGNYEQYF.

This clonotype was counted a few times. This chain joins TRBV6-2 or TRBV6-3 and TRBJ1-2; D gene unclear. V was clipped by 0 bases and J by 3 bases, with 14 bases between them. The CDR3 runs to 16 residues. Germline V gene sequence: CDR1 MNHEY, CDR2 SVGEGT. DNA of the CDR3: TGTGCCAGCAGTTACTCGGCGTCTCCCGGCGACTATGGCTACACCTTC. The encoded protein is CASSYSASPGDYGYTF.

CDR3 DNA sequence: TGTGCCAGCAGTCTGACGGGAGAACTCAATGAGCAGTTCTTC. Amino acid sequence: CASSLTGELNEQFF. V usage is TRBV12-3 or TRBV12-4 and J usage is TRBJ2-1, with D possibly TRBD2 on 6 matching bases. This CDR3 has 14 residues. The V end lost 5 bases, the J end lost 6 bases, and 14 bases lay between the germline ends.